Presented here are 7 T cell receptor beta chains from one specimen sequenced in a study of primary melanoma T cells and metastatic recurrence. Sequenced by immunoSEQ multiplex PCR; TCRdb stores in-frame clones only, minus some. Of 320 or so clones in the sample, roughly 80% were seen once. The sequencing input was melanoma tumor tissue. The receptor source for this set is a human donor with melanoma.

This clone turned up a few times. This rearrangement joins TRBV11-3 to TRBJ2-5; D is unresolved. Deletions cut 4 bases from V and 1 base from J, with 10 bases between. The CDR3 covers 14 residues. The germline gives CDR1 SGHNT, CDR2 YENEEA. The CDR3 reads CASSSGGFQETQYF. CDR3 in DNA: TGTGCCAGCAGCTCTGGCGGCTTCCAAGAGACCCAGTACTTC.

This clone was found a few times. The chain combines TRBV10-3 with TRBJ2-3; no reliable D call. The CDR3 sequence is 13 residues long. CDR1 ENHRY and CDR2 SYGVKD come from the germline V gene. V lost 2 bases to trimming and J lost 6 bases, with 9 bases between them. The CDR3 coding sequence is TGTGCCATCAGTGAGCCGAGGCGGGATACGCAGTATTTT. Its protein product is CAISEPRRDTQYF.

This chain links TRBV25-1 with TRBJ1-1; 7 bases fit TRBD1. The CDR3 is made up of 16 amino acids. V shed 2 bases, J shed 0 bases, and the junction held 6 bases outside the gene matches. Germline loops: CDR1 MGHDK, CDR2 SYGVNS. In nucleotides, the CDR3 is TGTGCCAGCAGTGAAAGGGGACAGTTGTTGAACACTGAAGCTTTCTTT. This encodes CASSERGQLLNTEAFF. Together with reference TRBV25-1 and TRBJ1-1, the CDR3 gives the full variable domain: EADIYQTPRYLVIGTGKKITLECSQTMGHDKMYWYQQDPGMELHLIHYSYGVNSTEKGDLSSESTVSRIRTEHFPLTLESARPSHTSQYLCASSERGQLLNTEAFFGQGTRLTVV.

This clone was counted a single time. CDR3 sequence (DNA): TGTGCCAGCAGACAAGAACAACGGGGGGATACGCAGTATTTT. Translated, it gives CASRQEQRGDTQYF. V is TRBV6-8 and J is TRBJ2-3; D possibly corresponds to TRBD2 (6 bases). V was trimmed by 6 bases and J by 6 bases, leaving 16 bases between them. This CDR3 is built from 14 residues. Germline V gene lookup returns CDR1 MNHGY and CDR2 SAAAGT.

This clone was seen only a few times. This chain connects TRBV11-3 to TRBJ1-1; 8 positions match TRBD1. The CDR3 has 14 residues. Germline V gene data show CDR1 as SGHNT and CDR2 as YENEEA. The V gene end was trimmed by 6 bases and the J gene end by 4 bases; junction bases not matched to a gene: 7. The CDR3 is CASSPIGQGTEAFF. CDR3 nucleotide sequence: TGTGCCAGCAGTCCCATAGGACAGGGCACTGAAGCTTTCTTT.

The chain employs TRBV12-5 and TRBJ1-6, with 8 nucleotides matching TRBD1. CDR3 length equals 15 residues. Germline CDR1 and CDR2: LGHNT and FRNRAP. The CDR3 DNA follows: TGTGCCAACCGGGACAGGAGCTCCTATAATTCACCCCTCCACTTT. Translation: CANRDRSSYNSPLHF.

The V gene is TRBV6-8, the J gene TRBJ1-5; no firm D call. Germline CDR1 is MNHGY and CDR2 is SAAAGT. Trimming left V 5 bases short and J 9 bases short, with 14 bases between. This CDR3 spans 13 amino acids. The CDR3, as DNA: TGTGCCAGCAGTGCGGGCCTTCGTGGGCCCCAGCATTTT. Translated: CASSAGLRGPQHF.